A single sample gave rise to the 14 T cell receptor beta chains below, sequenced in a study of CD8 T cell repertoires and HIV-1 epitope variants. The antigens these receptors bind are not known. Assay used: immunoSEQ multiplex PCR; TCRdb lists only in-frame clones, some missing. The sample lists a few thousand clones; 65% to 70% were seen once. The sample consisted of cultured CD8+ T cells derived from PBMCs. These receptors originate from a male donor with HIV.

The chain joins TRBV9 to TRBJ1-1; 10 bases line up with TRBD1. The CDR3 runs to 15 residues. Trimming took 3 bases from V and 3 from J; bases not matched to a gene: 5. Germline lookup yields CDR1 SGDLS and CDR2 YYNGEE. The CDR3 protein is CASSDPGTGDTEAFF. Written as DNA, the CDR3 is TGTGCCAGCAGCGATCCCGGGACAGGGGACACTGAAGCTTTCTTT.

The chain has TRBV19 and TRBJ1-1; the D is unclear. The CDR3 has 13 amino acids. The V gene lost 8 bases and the J gene lost 4 bases, with 14 bases spanning the gap. Germline-derived CDR1 and CDR2 are LNHDA and SQIVND (reference sequence). This CDR3 reads CASASGGITEAFF. The DNA for the CDR3 is TGTGCCAGTGCGTCGGGAGGGATCACTGAAGCTTTCTTT.

J is TRBJ1-3 and V is TRBV4-2; weak D call: TRBD1 (5 bases). This CDR3 has 16 residues. V shed 0 bases and J shed 0 bases, with 9 bases lying between them. CDR1 and CDR2 from the germline V gene are LGHNA and YNFKEQ. The CDR3 here is CASSQDRASSGNTIYF. In nucleotides, the CDR3 is TGTGCCAGCAGCCAAGACAGGGCCAGCTCTGGAAACACCATATATTTT.

CDR3 amino acids: CASRDGTSAYEQYF. The DNA of the CDR3 is TGTGCCAGCAGGGATGGGACTAGCGCCTACGAGCAGTACTTC. The rearrangement joins TRBV6-5 to TRBJ2-5; TRBD2 matches at 10 bases. The last part of the DNA fits TRBJ2-7 better; the J call may be wrong. Per the germline V gene, CDR1 is MNHEY and CDR2 is SVGAGI. The CDR3 has 14 amino acids.

This sequence joins TRBV27 and TRBJ2-7, with a tentative D call TRBD1 (5 bases). Germline V gene lookup returns CDR1 MNHEY and CDR2 SMNVEV (reference sequence). The CDR3 spans 15 residues. Trimming cost V 1 base and J 0 bases, with 10 bases left between them. CDR3 loop: CASSLLAGSSYEQYF. The CDR3 DNA sequence: TGTGCCAGCAGTTTATTGGCAGGGTCCTCCTACGAGCAGTACTTC.

The rearrangement uses TRBV28 and TRBJ2-2; 8 bases are a match to TRBD1. The J segment lost 5 bases and the V segment lost 2 bases, leaving 4 bases of the junction unmatched. The CDR3 length is 15 residues. In germline, CDR1 is MDHEN, CDR2 SYDVKM. The chain's CDR3 is CASSLHQGATGELFF. The CDR3, as DNA: TGTGCCAGCAGTTTACATCAGGGGGCGACCGGGGAGCTGTTTTTT.

The chain uses TRBV15 and TRBJ1-1; D is perhaps TRBD1 (5 bases). The CDR3 length is 15 residues. Germline V gives CDR1 LNHNV, CDR2 YYDKDF (reference sequence). V lost 0 bases to trimming and J lost 1 base, with 9 bases between them. CDR3 amino acids: CATSRDRGENTEAFF. The DNA of the CDR3 is TGTGCCACCAGCAGAGATCGGGGCGAGAACACTGAAGCTTTCTTT.

The chain has TRBV28 and TRBJ2-1; 7 nucleotides line up with TRBD2. Looked up from germline, CDR1 is MDHEN and CDR2 is SYDVKM. V dropped 3 bases and J dropped 2; count of bases not matched to a gene: 7. The CDR3 loop spans 16 amino acids. CDR3 in DNA: TGTGCCAGCAGTTTGGTACTAGCGAGGGCCTACAATGAGCAGTTCTTC. This encodes CASSLVLARAYNEQFF.

The rearrangement uses TRBV7-2 and TRBJ2-1; D remains unclear. The CDR3 contains 13 residues. CDR1 is SGHTA, CDR2 FQGNSA, per germline. Deletions cut 5 bases from V and 9 bases from J, with 14 bases between. As DNA, the CDR3 is TGTGCCAGCAGCGCCTTCTCTTCCGGTGAGCAGTTCTTC. It is translated as CASSAFSSGEQFF.

This clone came up a few times. J is TRBJ2-7 and V is TRBV7-2, with a possible D match to TRBD2 (6 bases). The germline gives CDR1 SGHTA, CDR2 FQGNSA. This CDR3 contains 15 residues. V shed 1 base and J shed 0 bases, with 10 bases lying between them. CDR3 sequence (DNA): TGTGCCAGCAGCTTAGGCGGGGTAGGCTCCTACGAGCAGTACTTC. Translated, it gives CASSLGGVGSYEQYF.

This chain links TRBV30 with TRBJ1-6, with 9 bases fitting TRBD1. The CDR3 spans 14 residues. Trimming at V came to 1 base and at J to 9 bases, leaving 4 bases not matched to a gene. Germline loops: CDR1 GTSNPN, CDR2 SVGIG (reference sequence). The CDR3 region is CAWSAGQGLSPLHF. CDR3 DNA sequence: TGTGCCTGGAGTGCGGGACAGGGACTTTCACCCCTCCACTTT.

This clone was detected once. In the same sample, other DNA sequences code for this CDR3. The chain has TRBV5-1 and TRBJ1-4; 10 bases fit TRBD1. The CDR3 covers 16 residues. Losses at the gene ends were 5 bases for V and 2 bases for J; bases not matched to a gene: 6. Germline V gene sequence: CDR1 SGHRS, CDR2 YFSETQ. CDR3 amino acids: CASSLDRGHTNEKLFF. The CDR3 DNA follows: TGCGCCAGCAGTCTAGACAGGGGGCATACTAATGAAAAACTGTTTTTT. Looking up the rest from reference TRBV5-1 and TRBJ1-4 gives the full variable domain: KAGVTQTPRYLIKTRGQQVTLSCSPISGHRSVSWYQQTPGQGLQFLFEYFSETQRNKGNFPGRFSGRQFSNSRSEMNVSTLELGDSALYLCASSLDRGHTNEKLFFGSGTQLSVL.

The rearrangement links TRBV7-8 to TRBJ1-1; D is unclear. Trimming took 6 bases from V and 2 from J, leaving 7 bases between them. Germline V gene data show CDR1 as SGHVS and CDR2 as FQNEAQ. This CDR3 region has 12 residues. The CDR3 reads CASRETNTEAFF. In DNA form, the CDR3 reads TGTGCCAGCAGAGAAACTAACACTGAAGCTTTCTTT.

The chain joins TRBV6-6 to TRBJ2-1, with D uncertain. The length of the CDR3 is 8 residues. The germline V gene encodes CDR1 MNHNY and CDR2 SVGAGI (reference sequence). Here the CDR3 reads CAWNEQFF. CDR3 coding DNA: TGTGCATGGAATGAGCAGTTCTTC.